The clone carrying this T cell receptor (beta chain) ranks as medium-sized. The sample comes from a study of metastatic and nonmetastatic thyroid tumors. Germline lookup yields CDR1 DFQATT and CDR2 SNEGSKA (reference sequence). Trimming removed 6 bases from V and 2 bases from J; junction bases left unmatched: 10. This CDR3 is 15 amino acids long. Every patient was untreated before thyroid surgery. TCRdb re-analyzed the PCR reads using MiXCR. The data hold roughly 4,900 clones, with roughly 24% observed a single time. Sequencing was done on a sample of adjacent normal tissue. The receptor comes from a female donor with papillary thyroid cancer or a benign thyroid nodule (not recorded which). Some clones in this sample may be carry-over from other donors' samples. The chain joins TRBV20-1 to TRBJ2-7; TRBD1 matches 10 bases. Here the CDR3 reads CSAPPWTGGAYEQYF. The CDR3 coding sequence is TGCAGTGCGCCCCCGTGGACAGGGGGAGCCTACGAGCAGTACTTC.